Sequencing of this T cell receptor (beta chain) was carried out in a study of blood T cells in healthy people across ages. For the second PCR, which ran for about 6 to 12 cycles, a sample-barcoded 5' primer and a J-beta primer mix were used. CDR3-containing paired-end reads numbering at least 2.5 million came from each sample. TCRdb re-called the 5' RACE reads through MiXCR, storing one row per CDR3 protein. The table lists 1.5 million to 2 million distinct CDR3 sequences, 28% of them singletons. No fewer than 6.5 million PBMCs went into each sample. CDR1 LNHNV and CDR2 YYDKDF come from the germline V gene (reference sequence). This CDR3 spans 15 amino acids. Germline trimming cut 1 base from V and 0 bases from J; bases unmatched to any gene: 0. In regard to this clonotype: What it recognizes is unknown.

Points from the study as a whole: Roughly linear age-related decline in beta diversity appeared, significant by age around 36. Unsorted PBMCs ruled out conclusive naive versus antigen-experienced comparison.

The chain joins TRBV15 to TRBJ2-4, with 7 bases that match TRBD2. This clonotype originated in a woman younger than 45 in good health. The sample comprised blood. This chain's CDR3 is CATSRGGGAKNIQYF. The CDR3 nucleotides read TGTGCCACCAGCAGAGGCGGGGGAGCCAAAAACATTCAGTACTTC.